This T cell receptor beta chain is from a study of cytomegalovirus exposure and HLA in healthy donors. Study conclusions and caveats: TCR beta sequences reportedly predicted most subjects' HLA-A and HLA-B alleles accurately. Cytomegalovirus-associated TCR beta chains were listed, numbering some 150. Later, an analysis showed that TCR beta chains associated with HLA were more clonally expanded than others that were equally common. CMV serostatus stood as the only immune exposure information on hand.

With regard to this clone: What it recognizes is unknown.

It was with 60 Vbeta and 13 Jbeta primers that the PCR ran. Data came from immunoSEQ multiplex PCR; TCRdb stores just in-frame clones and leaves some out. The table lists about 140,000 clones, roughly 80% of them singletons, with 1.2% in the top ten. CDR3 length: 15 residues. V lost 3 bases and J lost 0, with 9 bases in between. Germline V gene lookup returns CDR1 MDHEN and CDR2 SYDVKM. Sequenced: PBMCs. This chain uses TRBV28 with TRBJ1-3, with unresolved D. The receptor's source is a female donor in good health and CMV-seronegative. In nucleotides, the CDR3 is TGTGCCAGCAGTTTGTGGCTCAGCTCTGGAAACACCATATATTTT. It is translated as CASSLWLSSGNTIYF. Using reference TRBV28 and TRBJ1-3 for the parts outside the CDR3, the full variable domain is DVKVTQSSRYLVKRTGEKVFLECVQDMDHENMFWYRQDPGLGLRLIYFSYDVKMKEKGDIPEGYSVSREKKERFSLILESASTNQTSMYLCASSLWLSSGNTIYFGEGSWLTVV.